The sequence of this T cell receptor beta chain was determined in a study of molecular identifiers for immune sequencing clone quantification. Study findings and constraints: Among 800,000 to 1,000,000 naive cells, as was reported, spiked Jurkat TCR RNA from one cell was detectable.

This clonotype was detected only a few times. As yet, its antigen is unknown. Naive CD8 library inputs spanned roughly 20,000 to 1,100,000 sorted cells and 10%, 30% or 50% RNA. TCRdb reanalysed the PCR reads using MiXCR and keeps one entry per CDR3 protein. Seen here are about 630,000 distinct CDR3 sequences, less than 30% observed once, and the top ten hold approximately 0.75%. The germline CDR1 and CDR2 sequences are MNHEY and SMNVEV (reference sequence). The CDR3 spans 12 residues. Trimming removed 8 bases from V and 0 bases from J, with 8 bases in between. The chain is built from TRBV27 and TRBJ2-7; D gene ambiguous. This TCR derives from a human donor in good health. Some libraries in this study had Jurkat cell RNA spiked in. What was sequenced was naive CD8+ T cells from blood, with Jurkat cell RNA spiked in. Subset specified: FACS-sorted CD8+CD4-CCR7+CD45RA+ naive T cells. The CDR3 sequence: CASRIHSYEQYF. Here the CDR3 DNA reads TGTGCCAGCCGAATACACTCCTACGAGCAGTACTTC.